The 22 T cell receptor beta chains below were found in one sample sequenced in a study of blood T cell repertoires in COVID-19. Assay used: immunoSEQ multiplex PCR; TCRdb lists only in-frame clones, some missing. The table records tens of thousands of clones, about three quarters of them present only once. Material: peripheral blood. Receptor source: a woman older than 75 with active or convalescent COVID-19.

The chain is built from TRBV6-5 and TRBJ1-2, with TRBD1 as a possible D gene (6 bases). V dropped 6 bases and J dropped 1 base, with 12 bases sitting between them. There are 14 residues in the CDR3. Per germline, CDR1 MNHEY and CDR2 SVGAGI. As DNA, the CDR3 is TGTGCCAGCAGGGGGGGGCAGCTTAACTATGGCTACACCTTC. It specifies CASRGGQLNYGYTF.

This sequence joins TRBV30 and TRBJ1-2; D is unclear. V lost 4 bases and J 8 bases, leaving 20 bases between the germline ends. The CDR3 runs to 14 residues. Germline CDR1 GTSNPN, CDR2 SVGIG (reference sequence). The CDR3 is CAWTEVGSVEGYTF. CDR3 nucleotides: TGTGCCTGGACTGAGGTTGGGTCCGTTGAGGGCTACACCTTC.

The chain's CDR3 is CASSQTRGNEQFF. The CDR3 nucleotides read TGTGCCAGCAGTCAAACCAGGGGAAATGAGCAGTTCTTC. The gene calls are TRBV7-2 and TRBJ2-1, with D possibly matching TRBD1 (6 bases). This CDR3 region has 13 residues. Trimming left V 6 bases short and J 7 bases short, with 13 bases between. Germline assignment: CDR1 SGHTA and CDR2 FQGNSA.

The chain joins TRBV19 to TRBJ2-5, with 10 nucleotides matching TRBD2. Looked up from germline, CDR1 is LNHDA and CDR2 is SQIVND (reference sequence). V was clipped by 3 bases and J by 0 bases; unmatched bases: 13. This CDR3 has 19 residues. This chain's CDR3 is CASSISPLAGVAYQETQYF. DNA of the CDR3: TGTGCCAGTAGTATTTCCCCTCTAGCGGGGGTCGCGTACCAAGAGACCCAGTACTTC.

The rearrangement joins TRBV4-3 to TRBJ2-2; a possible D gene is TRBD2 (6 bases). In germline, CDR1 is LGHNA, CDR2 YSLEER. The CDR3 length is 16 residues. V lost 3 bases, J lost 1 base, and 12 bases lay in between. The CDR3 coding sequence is TGCGCCAGCAGCCAGTCTACTAGCAGGAACACCGGGGAGCTGTTTTTT. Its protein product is CASSQSTSRNTGELFF.

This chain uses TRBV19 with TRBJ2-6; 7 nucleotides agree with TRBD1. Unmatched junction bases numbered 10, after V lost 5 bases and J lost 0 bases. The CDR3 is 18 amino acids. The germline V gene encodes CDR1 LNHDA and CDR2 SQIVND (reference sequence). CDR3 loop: CASSPSPGGYSGANVLTF. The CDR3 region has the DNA TGTGCCAGTAGTCCTTCGCCAGGGGGATACTCTGGGGCCAACGTCCTGACTTTC. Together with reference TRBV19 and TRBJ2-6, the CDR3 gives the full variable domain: DGGITQSPKYLFRKEGQNVTLSCEQNLNHDAMYWYRQDPGQGLRLIYYSQIVNDFQKGDIAEGYSVSREKKESFPLTVTSAQKNPTAFYLCASSPSPGGYSGANVLTFGAGSRLTVL.

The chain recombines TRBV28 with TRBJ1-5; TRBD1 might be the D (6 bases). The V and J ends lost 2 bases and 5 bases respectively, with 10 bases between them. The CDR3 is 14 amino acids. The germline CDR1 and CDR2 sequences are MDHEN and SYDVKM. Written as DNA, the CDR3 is TGTGCCAGCAGTTTAAGGGGGGGGGATCAGCCCCAGCATTTT. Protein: CASSLRGGDQPQHF. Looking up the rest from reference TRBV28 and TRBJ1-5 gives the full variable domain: DVKVTQSSRYLVKRTGEKVFLECVQDMDHENMFWYRQDPGLGLRLIYFSYDVKMKEKGDIPEGYSVSREKKERFSLILESASTNQTSMYLCASSLRGGDQPQHFGDGTRLSIL.

CDR3 residues: CASRPIRDRGRLDYGYTF. Written as DNA, the CDR3 is TGTGCCAGCAGACCCATCCGGGACAGGGGGCGCCTCGATTATGGCTACACCTTC. V usage is TRBV11-2 and J usage is TRBJ1-2; 12 bases map to TRBD1. The CDR3 runs 18 residues. CDR1 and CDR2 (germline): SGHAT, FQNNGV. The V gene end was trimmed by 6 bases and the J gene end by 5 bases; junction bases not matched to a gene: 16. Drawing the rest from reference TRBV11-2 and TRBJ1-2, the complete variable domain is EAGVAQSPRYKIIEKRQSVAFWCNPISGHATLYWYQQILGQGPKLLIQFQNNGVVDDSQLPKDRFSAERLKGVDSTLKIQPAKLEDSAVYLCASRPIRDRGRLDYGYTFGSGTRLTVV.

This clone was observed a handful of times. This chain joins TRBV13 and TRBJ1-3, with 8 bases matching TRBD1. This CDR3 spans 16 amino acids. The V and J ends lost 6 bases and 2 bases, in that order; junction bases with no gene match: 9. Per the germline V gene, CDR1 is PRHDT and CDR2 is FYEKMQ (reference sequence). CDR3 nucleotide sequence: TGTGCCAGCAGGACCGCGGGCAGGGGGCCTGGAAACACCATATATTTT. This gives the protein CASRTAGRGPGNTIYF.

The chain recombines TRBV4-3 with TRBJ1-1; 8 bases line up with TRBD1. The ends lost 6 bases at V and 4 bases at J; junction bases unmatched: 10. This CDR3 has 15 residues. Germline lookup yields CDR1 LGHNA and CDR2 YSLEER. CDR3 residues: CASSPGQGPGTEAFF. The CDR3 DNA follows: TGCGCCAGCAGTCCTGGACAGGGTCCGGGCACTGAAGCTTTCTTT.

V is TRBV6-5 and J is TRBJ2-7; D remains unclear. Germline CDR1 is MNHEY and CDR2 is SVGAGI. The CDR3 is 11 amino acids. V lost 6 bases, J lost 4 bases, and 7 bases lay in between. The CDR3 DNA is TGTGCCAGCAGCTCGTTGTACGAGCAGTACTTC. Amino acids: CASSSLYEQYF.

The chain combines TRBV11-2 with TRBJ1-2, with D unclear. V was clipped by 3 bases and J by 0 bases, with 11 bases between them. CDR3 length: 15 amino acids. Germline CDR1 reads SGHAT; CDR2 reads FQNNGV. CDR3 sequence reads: CASSFRPTANYGYTF. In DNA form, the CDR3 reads TGTGCCAGCAGCTTTAGACCCACAGCTAACTATGGCTACACCTTC.

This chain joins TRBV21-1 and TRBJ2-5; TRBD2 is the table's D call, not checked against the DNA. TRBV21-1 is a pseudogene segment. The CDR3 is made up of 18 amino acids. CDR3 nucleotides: TGTGCCAGCAGAAGGGCCCAGCGGGGGGGCCTCGTCACAGAGACCCAGTACTTC. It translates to CASRRAQRGGLVTETQYF.

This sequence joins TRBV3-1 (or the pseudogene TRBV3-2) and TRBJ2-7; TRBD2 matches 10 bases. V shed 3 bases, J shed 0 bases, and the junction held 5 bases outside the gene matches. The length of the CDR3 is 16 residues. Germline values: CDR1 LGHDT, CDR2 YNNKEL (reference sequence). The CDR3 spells CASSHLSGGLSYEQYF. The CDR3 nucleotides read TGTGCCAGCAGCCATCTTAGCGGGGGGCTCTCCTACGAGCAGTACTTC.

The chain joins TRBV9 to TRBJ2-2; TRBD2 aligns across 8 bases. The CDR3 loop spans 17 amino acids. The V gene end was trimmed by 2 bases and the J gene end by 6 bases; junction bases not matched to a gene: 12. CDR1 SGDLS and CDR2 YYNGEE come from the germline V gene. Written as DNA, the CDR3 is TGTGCCAGCAGCGTCATTTCGGGGGGGCAGGACGCCGGGGAGCTGTTTTTT. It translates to CASSVISGGQDAGELFF.

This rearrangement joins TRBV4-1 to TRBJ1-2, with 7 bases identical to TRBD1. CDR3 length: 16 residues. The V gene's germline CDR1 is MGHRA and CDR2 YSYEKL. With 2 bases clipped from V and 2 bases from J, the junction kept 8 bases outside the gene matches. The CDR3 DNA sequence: TGCGCCAGCAGCCAACTTAGACAGGGCTCAAACTATGGCTACACCTTC. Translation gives CASSQLRQGSNYGYTF.

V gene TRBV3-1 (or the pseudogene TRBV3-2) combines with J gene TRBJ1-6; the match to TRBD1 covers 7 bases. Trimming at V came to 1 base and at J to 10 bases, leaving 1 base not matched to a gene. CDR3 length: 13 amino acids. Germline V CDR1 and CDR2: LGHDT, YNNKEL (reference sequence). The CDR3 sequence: CASSQARGSPLHF. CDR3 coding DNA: TGTGCCAGCAGCCAAGCCAGGGGGTCACCCCTCCACTTT.

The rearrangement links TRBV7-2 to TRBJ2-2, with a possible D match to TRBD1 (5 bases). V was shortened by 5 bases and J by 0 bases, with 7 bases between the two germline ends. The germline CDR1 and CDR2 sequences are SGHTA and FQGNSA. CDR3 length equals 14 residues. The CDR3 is CASSTGTNTGELFF. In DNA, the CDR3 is TGTGCCAGCAGCACAGGAACGAACACCGGGGAGCTGTTTTTT.

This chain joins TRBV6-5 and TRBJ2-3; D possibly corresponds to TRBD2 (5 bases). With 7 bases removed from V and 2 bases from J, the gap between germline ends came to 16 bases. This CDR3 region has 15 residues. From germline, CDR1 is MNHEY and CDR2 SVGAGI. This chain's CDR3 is CASTPLDFDTDTQYF. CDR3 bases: TGTGCCAGCACTCCCCTGGACTTTGACACAGATACGCAGTATTTT.

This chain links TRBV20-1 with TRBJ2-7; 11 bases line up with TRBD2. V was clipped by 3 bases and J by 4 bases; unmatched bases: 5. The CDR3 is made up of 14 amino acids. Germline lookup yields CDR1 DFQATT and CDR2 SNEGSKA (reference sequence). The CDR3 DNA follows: TGCAGTGCTAGTAGCGGGGGGGCCTTTTACGAGCAGTACTTC. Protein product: CSASSGGAFYEQYF.

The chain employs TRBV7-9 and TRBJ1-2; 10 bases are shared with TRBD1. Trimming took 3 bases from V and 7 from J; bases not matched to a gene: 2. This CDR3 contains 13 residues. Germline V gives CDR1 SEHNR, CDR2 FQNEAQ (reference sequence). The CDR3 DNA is TGTGCCAGCAGCTTGACAGGGGGCGGTGGCTACACCTTC. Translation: CASSLTGGGGYTF.

The CDR3 DNA is TGTGCCAGCAGCTTAGGAGGGGATACGCAGTATTTT. It is translated as CASSLGGDTQYF. The chain employs TRBV11-2 and TRBJ2-3; TRBD2 might be the D (5 bases). The germline CDR1 and CDR2 sequences are SGHAT and FQNNGV. The CDR3 totals 12 residues. The V gene lost 1 base and the J gene lost 6 bases, with 5 bases spanning the gap.